Below, one T cell receptor (beta chain) is given with its context. There is no known antigen for this receptor. No qualities accompany the bases; no much larger clone lies one base away. The data derive from a study of blood T cell repertoires in COVID-19 (dated by TCRdb to 2020 to 2021). Background on the whole study: Samples covering the acute and convalescent phases of COVID-19 were provided by collaborators in the United States, Italy and Spain. The material from the prospective study consisted of cDNA or gDNA derived from T cells, B-cell-depleted T cells, or PBMCs. The dataset comprised deeply sampled blood TCRbeta repertoires from subjects exposed to, actively infected with, or recovered from COVID-19. The repertoires were released in a freely available public database meant as a resource for research on the immune response to SARS-CoV-2. The samples were drawn from the first 160 participants of the ongoing ImmuneRACE study and from 1,200 or so subjects provided by 6 global collaborators. Sample metadata almost always included a de-identified subject ID, COVID-19 status, age in years and sex. Where available, HLA class I and class II types were obtained from metadata supplied by the sample provider rather than from assay-based typing. Study-wide findings and limitations: The amount of clinical and demographic metadata varied by source and participant and was provided uncurated.

One collaborating source in Seattle enrolled patients while the patients were actively infected and followed the patients over time throughout the course of disease. Whole blood was collected in K2EDTA tubes by collaborating institutions according to the institutions' own protocols. Collaborator samples were shipped for TCRbeta analysis as frozen whole blood, isolated PBMCs, or DNA extracted from either sample type. The immunoSEQ Assay, a bias-controlled multiplex PCR, was used to amplify TCRbeta CDR3 regions from genomic DNA. Regarding the original processing steps: The number of nucleated cells in each sample was estimated by amplification of reference gene primers within the assay. Sequence reads were collapsed and filtered to measure the absolute abundance of every unique TCRbeta CDR3 rearrangement. For each sample, productive Simpson clonality was calculated as the square root of Simpson's diversity index over productive rearrangements. Here the immuneACCESS table is served through TCRdb, limited to in-frame sequences with V and J called. Missing clones are a known gap in these copies; in checked studies unresolved V genes cover under half, and the rest lacks a known reason. V and J calls and clone size are as listed in that table; D and trimming were resolved from the DNA. For this sample there are under 200,000 clones; roughly 81% appear just once. Jointly, the top ten make up around 5.4% of the sample.

Sequenced input: peripheral blood. The source of this sequence is a woman aged 45-65 years with COVID-19, enrolled during active disease.

The CDR3 reads as follows: CSARGQDEQYF. The bases are TGCAGTGCTAGAGGGCAGGACGAGCAGTACTTC. The V gene is TRBV20-1 and the J gene is TRBJ2-7, with the D gene not confidently named. From a lookup of the germline V gene (reference sequence), CDR1 and CDR2 are DFQATT and SNEGSKA. The cysteine opens and the phenylalanine closes a CDR3 of 11 amino acids. Just the 33-base CDR3 DNA is kept, in frame starting at base 1. V is cut by 1 base and J by 5 bases, and the space between the germline ends is 6 bases.